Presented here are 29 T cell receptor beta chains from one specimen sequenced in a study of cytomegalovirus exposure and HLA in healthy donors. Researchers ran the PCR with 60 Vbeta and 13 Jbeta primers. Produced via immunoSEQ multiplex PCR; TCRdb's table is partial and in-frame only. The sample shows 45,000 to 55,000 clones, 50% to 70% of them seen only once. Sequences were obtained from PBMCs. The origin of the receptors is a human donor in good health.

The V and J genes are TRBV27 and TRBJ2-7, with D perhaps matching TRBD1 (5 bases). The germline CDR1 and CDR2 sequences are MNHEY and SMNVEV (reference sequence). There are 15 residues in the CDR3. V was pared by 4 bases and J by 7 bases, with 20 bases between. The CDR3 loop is CASSSGQPGSREQYF. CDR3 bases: TGTGCCAGCAGTTCCGGACAACCCGGTTCGCGGGAGCAGTACTTC.

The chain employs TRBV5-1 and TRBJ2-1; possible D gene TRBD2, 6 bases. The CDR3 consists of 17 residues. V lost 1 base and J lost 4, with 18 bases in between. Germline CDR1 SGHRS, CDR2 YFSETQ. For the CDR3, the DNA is TGCGCCAGCAGCTTGAGGTGGGTAGCGGACCTATACAATGAGCAGTTCTTC. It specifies CASSLRWVADLYNEQFF.

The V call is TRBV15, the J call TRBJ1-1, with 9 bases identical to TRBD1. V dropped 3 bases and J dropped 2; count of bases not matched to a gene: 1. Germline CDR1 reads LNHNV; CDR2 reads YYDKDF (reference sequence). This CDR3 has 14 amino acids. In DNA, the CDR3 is TGTGCCACCAGCAGGGACAGGGGAAACACTGAAGCTTTCTTT. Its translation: CATSRDRGNTEAFF. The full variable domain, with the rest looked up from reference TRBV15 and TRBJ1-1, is DAMVIQNPRYQVTQFGKPVTLSCSQTLNHNVMYWYQQKSSQAPKLLFHYYDKDFNNEADTPDNFQSRRPNTSFCFLDIRSPGLGDTAMYLCATSRDRGNTEAFFGQGTRLTVV.

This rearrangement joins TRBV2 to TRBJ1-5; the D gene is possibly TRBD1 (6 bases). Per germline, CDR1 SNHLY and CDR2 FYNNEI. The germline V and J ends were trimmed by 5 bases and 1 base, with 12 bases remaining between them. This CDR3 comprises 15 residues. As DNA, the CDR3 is TGTGCCAGCAGTTCGCAGGGGCAGAGCAATCAGCCCCAGCATTTT. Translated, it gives CASSSQGQSNQPQHF.

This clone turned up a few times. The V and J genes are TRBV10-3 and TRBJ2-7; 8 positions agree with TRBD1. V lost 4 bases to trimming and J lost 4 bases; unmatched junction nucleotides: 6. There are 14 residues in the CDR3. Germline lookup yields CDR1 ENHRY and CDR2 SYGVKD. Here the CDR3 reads CAISVRTGLYEQYF. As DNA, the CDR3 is TGTGCCATCAGTGTTCGGACAGGGCTATACGAGCAGTACTTC.

CDR3 sequence reads: CSAGPNEKLFF. CDR3 in DNA: TGCAGTGCTGGCCCCAATGAAAAACTGTTTTTT. The chain employs TRBV20-1 and TRBJ1-4; D remains unclear. Germline CDR1 reads DFQATT; CDR2 reads SNEGSKA (reference sequence). V was cut by 5 bases and J by 5 bases, with 6 bases left in between. This CDR3 spans 11 amino acids.

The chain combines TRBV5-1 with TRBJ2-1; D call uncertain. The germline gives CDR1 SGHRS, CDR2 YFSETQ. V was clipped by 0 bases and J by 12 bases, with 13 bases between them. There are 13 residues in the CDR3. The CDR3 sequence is CASSLGVARGQFF. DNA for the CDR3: TGCGCCAGCAGCTTGGGGGTGGCCCGCGGGCAGTTCTTC.

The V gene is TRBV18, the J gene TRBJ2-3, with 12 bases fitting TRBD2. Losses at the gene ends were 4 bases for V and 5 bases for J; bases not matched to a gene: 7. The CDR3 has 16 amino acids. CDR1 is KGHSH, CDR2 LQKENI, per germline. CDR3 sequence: CASSLRTSGAGDTQYF. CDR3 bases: TGTGCCAGCTCACTACGGACTAGCGGGGCCGGAGATACGCAGTATTTT.

As DNA, the CDR3 is TGTGCCAGCAGCCAACACGATGGAGGGACTAACTACGAGCAGTACTTC. Its translation is CASSQHDGGTNYEQYF. The chain recombines TRBV4-2 with TRBJ2-7; the match to TRBD2 covers 7 bases. This CDR3 comprises 16 residues. Looked up from germline, CDR1 is LGHNA and CDR2 is YNFKEQ. Trimming cost V 2 bases and J 3 bases; bases outside gene matches: 10.

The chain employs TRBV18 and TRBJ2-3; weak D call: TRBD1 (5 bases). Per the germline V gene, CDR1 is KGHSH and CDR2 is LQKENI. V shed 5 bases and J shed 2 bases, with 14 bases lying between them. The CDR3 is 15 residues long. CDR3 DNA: TGTGCCAGCTCAGCGACCTCGACAGACACAGATACGCAGTATTTT. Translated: CASSATSTDTDTQYF.

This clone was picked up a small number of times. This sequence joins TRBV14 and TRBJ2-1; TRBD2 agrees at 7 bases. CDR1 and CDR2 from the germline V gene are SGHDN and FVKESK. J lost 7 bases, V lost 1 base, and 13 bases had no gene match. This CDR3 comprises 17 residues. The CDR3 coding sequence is TGTGCCAGCAGCCAAGGTGACCGGGGGGTTTATTTGAATGAGCAGTTCTTC. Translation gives CASSQGDRGVYLNEQFF.

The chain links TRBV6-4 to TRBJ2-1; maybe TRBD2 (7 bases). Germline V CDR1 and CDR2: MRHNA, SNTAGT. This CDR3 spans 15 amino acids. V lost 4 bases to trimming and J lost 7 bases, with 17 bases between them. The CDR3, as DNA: TGTGCCAGCAGTGCCGATATGGGGGGGCGAAATGAGCAGTTCTTC. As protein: CASSADMGGRNEQFF.

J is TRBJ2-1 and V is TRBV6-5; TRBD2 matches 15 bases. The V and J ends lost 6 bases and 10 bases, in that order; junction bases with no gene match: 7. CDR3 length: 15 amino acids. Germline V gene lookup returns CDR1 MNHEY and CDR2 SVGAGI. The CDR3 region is CASRTGLAGGEEQFF. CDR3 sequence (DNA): TGTGCCAGCAGAACGGGACTAGCGGGGGGTGAAGAGCAGTTCTTC.

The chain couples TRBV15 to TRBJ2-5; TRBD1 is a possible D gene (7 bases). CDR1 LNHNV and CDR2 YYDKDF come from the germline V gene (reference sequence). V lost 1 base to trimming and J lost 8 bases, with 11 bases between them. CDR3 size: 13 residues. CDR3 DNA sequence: TGTGCCACCAGCAGAGGACAGGGAGGAACCCAGTACTTC. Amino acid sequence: CATSRGQGGTQYF.

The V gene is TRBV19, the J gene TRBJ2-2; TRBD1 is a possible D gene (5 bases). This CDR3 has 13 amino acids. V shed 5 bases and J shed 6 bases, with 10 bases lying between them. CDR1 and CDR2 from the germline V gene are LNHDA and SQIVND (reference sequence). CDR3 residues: CASSSGLAGELFF. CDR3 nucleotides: TGTGCCAGTAGTTCAGGGTTAGCCGGGGAGCTGTTTTTT.

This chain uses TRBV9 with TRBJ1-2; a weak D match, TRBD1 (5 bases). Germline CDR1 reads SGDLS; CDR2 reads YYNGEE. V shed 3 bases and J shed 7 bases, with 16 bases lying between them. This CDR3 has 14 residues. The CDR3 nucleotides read TGTGCCAGCAGCGCACCCGGGGGTAGGTTTGGCTACACCTTC. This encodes CASSAPGGRFGYTF.

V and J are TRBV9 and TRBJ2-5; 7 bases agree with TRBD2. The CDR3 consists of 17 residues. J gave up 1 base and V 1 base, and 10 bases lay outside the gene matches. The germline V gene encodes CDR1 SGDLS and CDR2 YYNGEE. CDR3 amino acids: CASSVSIAGGTQETQYF. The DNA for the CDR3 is TGTGCCAGCAGCGTATCGATAGCGGGCGGAACCCAAGAGACCCAGTACTTC.

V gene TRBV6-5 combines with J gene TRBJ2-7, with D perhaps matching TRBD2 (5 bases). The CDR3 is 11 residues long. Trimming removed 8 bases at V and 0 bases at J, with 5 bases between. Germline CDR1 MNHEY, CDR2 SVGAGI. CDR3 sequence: CASRDSYEQYF. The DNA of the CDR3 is TGTGCCAGCCGGGACTCCTACGAGCAGTACTTC.

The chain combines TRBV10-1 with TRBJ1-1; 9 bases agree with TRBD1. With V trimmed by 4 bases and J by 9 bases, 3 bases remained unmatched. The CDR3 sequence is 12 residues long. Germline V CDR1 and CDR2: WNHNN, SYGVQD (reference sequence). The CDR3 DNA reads TGCGCCAGCAGTGCGGACAGGGGACAAGCTTTCTTT. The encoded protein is CASSADRGQAFF.

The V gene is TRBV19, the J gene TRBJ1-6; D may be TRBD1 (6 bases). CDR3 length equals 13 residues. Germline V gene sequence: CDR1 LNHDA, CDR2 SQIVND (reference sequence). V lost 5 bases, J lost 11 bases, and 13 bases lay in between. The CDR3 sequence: CASSQGHSAPLHF. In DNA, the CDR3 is TGTGCCAGTAGTCAGGGACACTCCGCACCCCTCCACTTT.

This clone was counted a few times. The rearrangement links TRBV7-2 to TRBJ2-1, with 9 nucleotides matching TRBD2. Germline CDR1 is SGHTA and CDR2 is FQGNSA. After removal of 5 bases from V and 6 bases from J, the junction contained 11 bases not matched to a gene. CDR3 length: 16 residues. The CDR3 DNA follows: TGTGCCAGCAGCATTAGGACTAGCGAGGTGTTCAATGAGCAGTTCTTC. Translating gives CASSIRTSEVFNEQFF.

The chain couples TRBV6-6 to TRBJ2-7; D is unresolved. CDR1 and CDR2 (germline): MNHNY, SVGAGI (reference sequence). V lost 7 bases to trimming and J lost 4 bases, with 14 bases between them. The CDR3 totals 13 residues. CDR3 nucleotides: TGTGCCAGCACCCCCTACGCCGCGTACGAGCAGTACTTC. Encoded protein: CASTPYAAYEQYF.

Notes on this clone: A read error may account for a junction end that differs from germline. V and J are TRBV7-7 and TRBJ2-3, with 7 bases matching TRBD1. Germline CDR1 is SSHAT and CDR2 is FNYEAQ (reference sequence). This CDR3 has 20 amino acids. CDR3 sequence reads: CASSLGCRKYRGWDTDTQYF. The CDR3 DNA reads TGTGCTAGCAGCTTAGGCTGTAGGAAATACAGGGGTTGGGACACAGATACGCAGTATTTT.

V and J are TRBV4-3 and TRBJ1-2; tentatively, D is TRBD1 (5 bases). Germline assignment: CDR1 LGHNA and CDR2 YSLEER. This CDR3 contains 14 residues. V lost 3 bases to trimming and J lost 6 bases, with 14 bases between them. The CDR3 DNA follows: TGCGCCAGCAGCCAGCCCCAGGGTCTTGATGGCTACACCTTC. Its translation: CASSQPQGLDGYTF.

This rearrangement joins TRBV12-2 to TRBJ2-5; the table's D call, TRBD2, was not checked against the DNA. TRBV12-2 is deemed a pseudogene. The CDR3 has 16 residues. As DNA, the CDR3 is TGTGCAAGTCGCTGCGGGGCTACCCACCAACAAGAGACCCAGTACTTC. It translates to CASRCGATHQQETQYF.

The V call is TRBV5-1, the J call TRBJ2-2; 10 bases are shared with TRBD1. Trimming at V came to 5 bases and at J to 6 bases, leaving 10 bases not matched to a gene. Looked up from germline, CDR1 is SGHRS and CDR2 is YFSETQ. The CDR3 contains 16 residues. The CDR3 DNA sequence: TGCGCCAGCAGTTGGACGACAGGGGGCGCGGCCGGGGAGCTGTTTTTT. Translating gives CASSWTTGGAAGELFF.

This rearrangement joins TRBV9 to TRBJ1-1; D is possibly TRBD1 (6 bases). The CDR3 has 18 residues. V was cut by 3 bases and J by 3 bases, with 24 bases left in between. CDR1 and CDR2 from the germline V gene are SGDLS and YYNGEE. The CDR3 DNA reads TGTGCCAGCAGCGAGCGGGGAAACGAACAGGGTGGGTACACTGAAGCTTTCTTT. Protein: CASSERGNEQGGYTEAFF.

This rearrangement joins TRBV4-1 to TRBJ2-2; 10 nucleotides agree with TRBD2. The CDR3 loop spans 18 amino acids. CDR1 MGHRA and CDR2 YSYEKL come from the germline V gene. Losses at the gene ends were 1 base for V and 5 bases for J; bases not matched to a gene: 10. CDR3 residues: CASSQGVGAGGWTGELFF. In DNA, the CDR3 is TGCGCCAGCAGCCAAGGAGTAGGAGCGGGGGGGTGGACCGGGGAGCTGTTTTTT.

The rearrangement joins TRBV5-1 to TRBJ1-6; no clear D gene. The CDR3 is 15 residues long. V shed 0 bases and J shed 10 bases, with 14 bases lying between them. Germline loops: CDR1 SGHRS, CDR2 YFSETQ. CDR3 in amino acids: CASSLDSGNSSPLHF. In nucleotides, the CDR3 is TGCGCCAGCAGCTTGGATTCCGGGAATAGCTCACCCCTCCACTTT.